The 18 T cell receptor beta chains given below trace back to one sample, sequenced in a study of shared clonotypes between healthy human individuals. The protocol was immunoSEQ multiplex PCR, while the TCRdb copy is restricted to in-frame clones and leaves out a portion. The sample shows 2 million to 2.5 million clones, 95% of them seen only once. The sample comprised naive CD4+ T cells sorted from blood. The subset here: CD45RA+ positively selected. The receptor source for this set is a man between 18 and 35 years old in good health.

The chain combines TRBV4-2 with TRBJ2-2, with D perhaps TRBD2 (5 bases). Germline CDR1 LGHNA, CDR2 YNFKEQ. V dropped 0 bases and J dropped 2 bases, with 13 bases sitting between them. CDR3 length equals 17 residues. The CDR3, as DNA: TGTGCCAGCAGCCAAGATCTAACGGGAAAAAACACCGGGGAGCTGTTTTTT. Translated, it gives CASSQDLTGKNTGELFF.

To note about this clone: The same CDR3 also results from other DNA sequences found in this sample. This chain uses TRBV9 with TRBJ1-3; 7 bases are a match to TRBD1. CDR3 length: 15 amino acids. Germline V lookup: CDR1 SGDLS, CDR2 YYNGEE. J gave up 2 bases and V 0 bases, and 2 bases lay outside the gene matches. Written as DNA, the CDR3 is TGTGCCAGCAGCGTAGGACAGGGAGCTGGAAACACCATATATTTT. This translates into CASSVGQGAGNTIYF.

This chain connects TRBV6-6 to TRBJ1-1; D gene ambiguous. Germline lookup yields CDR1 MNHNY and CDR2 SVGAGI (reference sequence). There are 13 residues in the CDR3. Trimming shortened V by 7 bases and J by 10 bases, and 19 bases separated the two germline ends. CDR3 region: CASTPQGRVGAFF. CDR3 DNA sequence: TGTGCCAGCACGCCGCAAGGGCGGGTGGGAGCTTTCTTT.

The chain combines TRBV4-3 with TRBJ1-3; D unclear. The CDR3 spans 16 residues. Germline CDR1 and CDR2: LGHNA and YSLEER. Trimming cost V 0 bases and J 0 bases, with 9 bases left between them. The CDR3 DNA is TGCGCCAGCAGCCAAGAGCCAGGTGGCTCTGGAAACACCATATATTTT. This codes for CASSQEPGGSGNTIYF.

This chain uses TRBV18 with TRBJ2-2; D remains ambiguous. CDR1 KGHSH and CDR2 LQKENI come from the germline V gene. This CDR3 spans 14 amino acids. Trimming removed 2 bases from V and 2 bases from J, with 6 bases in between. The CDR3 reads CASSPLDNTGELFF. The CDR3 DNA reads TGTGCCAGCTCACCATTAGATAACACCGGGGAGCTGTTTTTT.

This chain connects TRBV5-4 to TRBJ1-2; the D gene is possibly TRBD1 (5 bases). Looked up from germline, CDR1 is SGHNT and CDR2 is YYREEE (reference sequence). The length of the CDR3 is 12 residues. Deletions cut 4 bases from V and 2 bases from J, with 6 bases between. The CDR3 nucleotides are TGTGCCAGCAGCCAGGGCAACTATGGCTACACCTTC. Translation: CASSQGNYGYTF.

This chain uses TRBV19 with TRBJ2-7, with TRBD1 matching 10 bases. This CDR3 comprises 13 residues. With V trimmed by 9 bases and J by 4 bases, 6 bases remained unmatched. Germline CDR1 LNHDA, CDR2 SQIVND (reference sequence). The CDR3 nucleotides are TGTGCCAGCACCGGGACAGGGGTATACGAGCAGTACTTC. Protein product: CASTGTGVYEQYF.

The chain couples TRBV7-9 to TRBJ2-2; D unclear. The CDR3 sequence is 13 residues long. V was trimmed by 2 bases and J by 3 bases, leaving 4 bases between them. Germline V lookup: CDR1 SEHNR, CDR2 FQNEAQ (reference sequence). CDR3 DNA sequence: TGTGCCAGCAGCTTAATGGACACCGGGGAGCTGTTTTTT. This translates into CASSLMDTGELFF.

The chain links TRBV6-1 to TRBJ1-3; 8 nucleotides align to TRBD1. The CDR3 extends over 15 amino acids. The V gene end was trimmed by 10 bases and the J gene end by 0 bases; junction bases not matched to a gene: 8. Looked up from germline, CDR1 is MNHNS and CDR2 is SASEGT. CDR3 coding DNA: TGTGCCACCCTGGACAGGGCTACCTCTGGAAACACCATATATTTT. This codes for CATLDRATSGNTIYF.

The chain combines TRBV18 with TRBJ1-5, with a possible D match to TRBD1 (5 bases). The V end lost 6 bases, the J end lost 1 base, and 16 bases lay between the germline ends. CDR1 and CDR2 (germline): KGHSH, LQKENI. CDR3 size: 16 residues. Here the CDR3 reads CASSPEQVASNQPQHF. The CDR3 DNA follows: TGTGCCAGCTCCCCGGAACAGGTGGCAAGCAATCAGCCCCAGCATTTT.

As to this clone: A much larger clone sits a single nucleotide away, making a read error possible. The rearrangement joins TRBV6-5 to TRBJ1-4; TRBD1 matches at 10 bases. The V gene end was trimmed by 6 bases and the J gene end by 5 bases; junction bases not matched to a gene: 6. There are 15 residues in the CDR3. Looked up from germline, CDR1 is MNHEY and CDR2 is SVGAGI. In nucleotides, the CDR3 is TGTGCCAGCAGCTTGGAGGGACAGGGGAATGAAAAACTGTTTTTT. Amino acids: CASSLEGQGNEKLFF.

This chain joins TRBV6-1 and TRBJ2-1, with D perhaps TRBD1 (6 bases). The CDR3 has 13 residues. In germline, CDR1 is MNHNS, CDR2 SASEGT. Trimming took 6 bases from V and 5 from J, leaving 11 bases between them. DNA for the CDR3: TGTGCCAGCAGACCCGACAGGAACAATGAGCAGTTCTTC. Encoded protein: CASRPDRNNEQFF.

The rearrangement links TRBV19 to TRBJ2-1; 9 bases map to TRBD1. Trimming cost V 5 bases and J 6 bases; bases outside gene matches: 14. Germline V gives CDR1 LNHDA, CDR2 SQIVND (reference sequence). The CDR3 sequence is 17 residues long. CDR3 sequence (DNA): TGTGCCAGTAGTCCTCCGCGGAAGACAGGGGGTAGCAATGAGCAGTTCTTC. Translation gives CASSPPRKTGGSNEQFF.

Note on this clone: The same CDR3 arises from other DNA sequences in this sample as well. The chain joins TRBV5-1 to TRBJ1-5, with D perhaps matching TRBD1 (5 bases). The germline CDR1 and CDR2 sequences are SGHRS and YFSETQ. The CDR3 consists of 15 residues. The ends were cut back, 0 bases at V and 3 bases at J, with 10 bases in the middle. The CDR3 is CASSLGQGLNQPQHF. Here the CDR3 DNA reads TGCGCCAGCAGCTTGGGGCAGGGCCTCAATCAGCCCCAGCATTTT.

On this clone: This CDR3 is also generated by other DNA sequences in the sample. CDR3 in DNA: TGTGCCAGCAGCTTAGGTACCGGGGAGCTGTTTTTT. This translates into CASSLGTGELFF. The V and J genes are TRBV7-3 and TRBJ2-2; D is uncertain. This CDR3 contains 12 residues. In germline, CDR1 is SGHTA, CDR2 FQGTGA. V gave up 2 bases and J gave up 5 bases, with 3 bases separating them.

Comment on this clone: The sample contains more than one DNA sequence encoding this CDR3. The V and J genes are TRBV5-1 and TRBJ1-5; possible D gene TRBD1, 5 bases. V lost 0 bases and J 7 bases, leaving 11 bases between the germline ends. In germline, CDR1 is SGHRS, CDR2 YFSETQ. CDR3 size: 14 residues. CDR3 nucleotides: TGCGCCAGCAGCTTGGTGGCAGGGAACCAGCCCCAGCATTTT. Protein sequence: CASSLVAGNQPQHF.

The CDR3 DNA reads TGTGCCAGCAGTTACGCACAGGGTTTATCTGGAAACACCATATATTTT. Its protein product is CASSYAQGLSGNTIYF. The chain recombines TRBV6-5 with TRBJ1-3; D possibly corresponds to TRBD1 (6 bases). The CDR3 covers 16 residues. Looked up from germline, CDR1 is MNHEY and CDR2 is SVGAGI. V was clipped by 2 bases and J by 1 base, with 12 bases between them.

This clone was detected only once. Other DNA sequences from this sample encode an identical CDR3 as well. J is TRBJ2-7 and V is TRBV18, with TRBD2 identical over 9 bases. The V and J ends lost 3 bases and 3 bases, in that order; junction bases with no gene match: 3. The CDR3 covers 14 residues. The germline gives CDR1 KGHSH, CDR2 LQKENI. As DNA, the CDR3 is TGTGCCAGCTCACCTTCTAGCGGGAACTACGAGCAGTACTTC. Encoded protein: CASSPSSGNYEQYF.